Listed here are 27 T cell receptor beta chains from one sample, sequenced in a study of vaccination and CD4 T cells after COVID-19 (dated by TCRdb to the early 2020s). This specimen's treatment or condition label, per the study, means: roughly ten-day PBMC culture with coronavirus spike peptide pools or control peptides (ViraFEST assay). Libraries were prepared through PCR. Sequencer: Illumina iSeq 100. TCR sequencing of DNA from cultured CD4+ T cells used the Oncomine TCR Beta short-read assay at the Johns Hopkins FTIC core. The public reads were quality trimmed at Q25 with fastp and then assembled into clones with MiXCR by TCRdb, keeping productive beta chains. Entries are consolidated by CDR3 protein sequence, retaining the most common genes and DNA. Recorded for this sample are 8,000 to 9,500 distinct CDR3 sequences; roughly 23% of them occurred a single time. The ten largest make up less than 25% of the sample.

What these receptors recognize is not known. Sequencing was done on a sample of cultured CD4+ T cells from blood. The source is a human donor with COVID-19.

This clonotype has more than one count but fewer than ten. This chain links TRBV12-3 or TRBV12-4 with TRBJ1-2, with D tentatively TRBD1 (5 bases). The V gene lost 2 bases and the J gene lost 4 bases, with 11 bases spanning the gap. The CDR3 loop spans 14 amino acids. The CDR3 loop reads CASSLRRGLYGYTF. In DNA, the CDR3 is TGTGCCAGCAGTTTACGTCGGGGACTCTATGGCTACACCTTC.

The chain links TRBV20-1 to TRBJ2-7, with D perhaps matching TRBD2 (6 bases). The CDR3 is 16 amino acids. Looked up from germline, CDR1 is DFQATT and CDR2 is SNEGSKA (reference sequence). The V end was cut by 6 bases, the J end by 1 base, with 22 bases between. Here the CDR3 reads CSAPEGQGKGSYEQYF. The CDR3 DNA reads TGCAGTGCCCCGGAGGGGCAGGGTAAGGGTTCCTACGAGCAGTACTTC.

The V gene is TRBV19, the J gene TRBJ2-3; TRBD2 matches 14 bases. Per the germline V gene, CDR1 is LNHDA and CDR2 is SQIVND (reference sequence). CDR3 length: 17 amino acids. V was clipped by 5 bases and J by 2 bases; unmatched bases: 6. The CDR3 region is CASSPRLAGGPTDTQYF. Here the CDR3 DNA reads TGTGCCAGTAGTCCGAGACTAGCGGGGGGGCCCACAGATACGCAGTATTTT.

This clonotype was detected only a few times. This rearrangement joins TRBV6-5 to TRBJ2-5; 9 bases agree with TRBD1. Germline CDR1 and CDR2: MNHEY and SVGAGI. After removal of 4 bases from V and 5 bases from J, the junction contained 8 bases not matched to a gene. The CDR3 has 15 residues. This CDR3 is CASSFNRGPEETQYF. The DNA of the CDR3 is TGTGCCAGCAGTTTCAACAGGGGGCCGGAGGAGACCCAGTACTTC.

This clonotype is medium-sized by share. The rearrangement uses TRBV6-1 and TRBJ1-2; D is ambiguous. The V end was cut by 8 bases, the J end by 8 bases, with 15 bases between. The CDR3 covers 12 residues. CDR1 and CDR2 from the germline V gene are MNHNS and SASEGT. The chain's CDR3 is CASSVGVPGYTF. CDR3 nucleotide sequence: TGTGCCAGCTCCGTAGGAGTCCCCGGCTACACCTTC.

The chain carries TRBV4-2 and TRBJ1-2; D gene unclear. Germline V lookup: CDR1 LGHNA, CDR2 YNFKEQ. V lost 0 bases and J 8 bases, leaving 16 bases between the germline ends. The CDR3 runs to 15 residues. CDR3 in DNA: TGTGCCAGCAGCCAAGATCCAGGAACGGAGCGGGGCTACACCTTC. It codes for CASSQDPGTERGYTF.

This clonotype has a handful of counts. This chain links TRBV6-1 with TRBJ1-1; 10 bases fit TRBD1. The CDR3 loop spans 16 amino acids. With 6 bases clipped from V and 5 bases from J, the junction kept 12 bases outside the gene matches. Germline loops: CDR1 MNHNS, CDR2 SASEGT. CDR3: CASSPDRGRLGTEAFF. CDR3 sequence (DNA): TGTGCCAGCAGCCCCGACAGGGGGCGCTTGGGGACTGAAGCTTTCTTT.

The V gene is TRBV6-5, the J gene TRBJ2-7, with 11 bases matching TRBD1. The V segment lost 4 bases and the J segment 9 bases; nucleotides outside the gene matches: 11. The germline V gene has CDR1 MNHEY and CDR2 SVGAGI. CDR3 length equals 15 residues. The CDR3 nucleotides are TGTGCCAGCAGTTCGCCCGGGACAGGGGGTCGTCGGCAGTACTTC. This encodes CASSSPGTGGRRQYF.

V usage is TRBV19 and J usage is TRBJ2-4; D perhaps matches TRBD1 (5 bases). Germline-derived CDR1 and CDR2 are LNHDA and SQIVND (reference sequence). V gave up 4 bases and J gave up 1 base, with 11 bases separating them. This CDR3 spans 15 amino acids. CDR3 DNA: TGTGCCAGTAGTAATATAGGGGTTGCCAAAAACATTCAGTACTTC. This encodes CASSNIGVAKNIQYF.

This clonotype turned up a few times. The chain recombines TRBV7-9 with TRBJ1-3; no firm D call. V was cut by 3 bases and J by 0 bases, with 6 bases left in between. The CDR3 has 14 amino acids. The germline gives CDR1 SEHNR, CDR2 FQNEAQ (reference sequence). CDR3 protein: CASSFTDSGNTIYF. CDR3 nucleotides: TGTGCCAGCAGCTTTACGGACTCTGGAAACACCATATATTTT.

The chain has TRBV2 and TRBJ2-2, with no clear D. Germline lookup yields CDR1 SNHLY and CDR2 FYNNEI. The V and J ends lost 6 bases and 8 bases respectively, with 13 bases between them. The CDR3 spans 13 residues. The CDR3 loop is CASSESRAGELFF. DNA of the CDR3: TGTGCCAGCAGCGAGTCCCGGGCTGGGGAGCTGTTTTTT.

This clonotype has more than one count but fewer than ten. CDR3 region: CASQFMNTEAFF. The CDR3 nucleotides are TGTGCCAGCCAATTTATGAACACTGAAGCTTTCTTT. The chain uses TRBV12-3 or TRBV12-4 and TRBJ1-1; D gene unclear. V lost 8 bases, J lost 0 bases, and 7 bases lay in between. This CDR3 has 12 residues.

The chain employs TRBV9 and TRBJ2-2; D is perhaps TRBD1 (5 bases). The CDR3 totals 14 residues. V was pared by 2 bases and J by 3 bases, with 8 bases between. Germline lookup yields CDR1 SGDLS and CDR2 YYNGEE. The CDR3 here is CASSVDRYTGELFF. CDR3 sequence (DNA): TGTGCCAGCAGCGTTGACAGATACACCGGGGAGCTGTTTTTT.

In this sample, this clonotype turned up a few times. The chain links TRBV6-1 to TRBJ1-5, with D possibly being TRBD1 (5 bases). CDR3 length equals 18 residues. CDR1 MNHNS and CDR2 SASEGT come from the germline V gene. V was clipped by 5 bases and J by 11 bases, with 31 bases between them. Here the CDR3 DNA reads TGTGCCAGCAGTCCCCCCCCCGCATCCTTCACGGGGGACGCGACCCAGCATTTT. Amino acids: CASSPPPASFTGDATQHF.

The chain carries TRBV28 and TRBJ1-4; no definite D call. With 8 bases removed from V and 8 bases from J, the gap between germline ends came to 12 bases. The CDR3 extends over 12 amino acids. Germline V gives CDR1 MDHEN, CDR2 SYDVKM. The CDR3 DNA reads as TGTGCCAGCCGCCGAGGTACCGAAAAACTGTTTTTT. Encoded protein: CASRRGTEKLFF.

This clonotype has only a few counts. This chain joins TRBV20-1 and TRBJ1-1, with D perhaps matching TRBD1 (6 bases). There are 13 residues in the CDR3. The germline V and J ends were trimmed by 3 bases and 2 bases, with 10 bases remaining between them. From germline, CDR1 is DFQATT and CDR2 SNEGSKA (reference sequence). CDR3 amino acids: CSASRGPNTEAFF. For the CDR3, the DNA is TGCAGTGCTAGCCGGGGGCCAAACACTGAAGCTTTCTTT.

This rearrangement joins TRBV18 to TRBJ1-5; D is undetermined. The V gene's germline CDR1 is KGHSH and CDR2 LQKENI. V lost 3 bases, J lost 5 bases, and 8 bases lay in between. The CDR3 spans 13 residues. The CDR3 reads CASSPSGDQPQHF. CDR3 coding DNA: TGTGCCAGCTCACCCTCAGGAGATCAGCCCCAGCATTTT.

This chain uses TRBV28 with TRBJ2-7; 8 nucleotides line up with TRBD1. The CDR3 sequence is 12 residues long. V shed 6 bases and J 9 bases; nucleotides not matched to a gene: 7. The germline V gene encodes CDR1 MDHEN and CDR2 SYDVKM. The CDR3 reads CASSTGTGGQYF. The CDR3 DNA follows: TGTGCCAGCAGCACAGGGACAGGTGGGCAGTACTTC.

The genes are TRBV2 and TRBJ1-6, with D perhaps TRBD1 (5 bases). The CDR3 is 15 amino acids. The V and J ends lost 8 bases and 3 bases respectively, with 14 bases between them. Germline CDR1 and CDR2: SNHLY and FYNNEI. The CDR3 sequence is CASFPRQLYNSPLHF. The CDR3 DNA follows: TGTGCCAGCTTCCCCCGACAGCTCTATAATTCACCCCTCCACTTT.

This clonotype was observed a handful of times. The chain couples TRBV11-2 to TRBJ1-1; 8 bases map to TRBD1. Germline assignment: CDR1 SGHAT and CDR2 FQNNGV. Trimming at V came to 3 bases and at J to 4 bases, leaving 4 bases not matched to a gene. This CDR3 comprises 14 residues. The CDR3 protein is CASSFTGQGTEAFF. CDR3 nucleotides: TGTGCCAGCAGCTTTACTGGACAGGGCACTGAAGCTTTCTTT.

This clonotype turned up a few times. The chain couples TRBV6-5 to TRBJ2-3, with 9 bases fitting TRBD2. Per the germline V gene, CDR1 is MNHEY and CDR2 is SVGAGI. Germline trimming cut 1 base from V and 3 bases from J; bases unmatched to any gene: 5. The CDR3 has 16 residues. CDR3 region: CASSYLAGGPTDTQYF. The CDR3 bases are TGTGCCAGCAGTTACTTGGCGGGGGGGCCAACAGATACGCAGTATTTT.

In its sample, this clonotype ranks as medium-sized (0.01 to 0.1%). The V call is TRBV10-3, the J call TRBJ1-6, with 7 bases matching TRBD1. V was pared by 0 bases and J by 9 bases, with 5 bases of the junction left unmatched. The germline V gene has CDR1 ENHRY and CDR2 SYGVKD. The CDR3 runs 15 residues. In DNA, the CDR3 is TGTGCCATCAGTGAGTCCCCAGGGGGAGGTTCACCCCTCCACTTT. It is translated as CAISESPGGGSPLHF.

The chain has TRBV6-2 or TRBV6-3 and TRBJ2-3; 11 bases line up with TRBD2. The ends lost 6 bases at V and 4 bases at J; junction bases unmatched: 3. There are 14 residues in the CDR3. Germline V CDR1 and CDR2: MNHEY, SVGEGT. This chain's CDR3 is CASRLAGVPDTQYF. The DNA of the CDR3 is TGTGCCAGCAGACTAGCGGGGGTCCCAGATACGCAGTATTTT.

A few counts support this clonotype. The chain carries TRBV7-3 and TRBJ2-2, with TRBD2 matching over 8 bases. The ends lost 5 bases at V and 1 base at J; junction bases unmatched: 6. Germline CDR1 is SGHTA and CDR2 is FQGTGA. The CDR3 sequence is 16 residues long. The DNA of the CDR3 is TGTGCCAGCAGCGCCATCGGGGGGGGGAACACCGGGGAGCTGTTTTTT. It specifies CASSAIGGGNTGELFF.

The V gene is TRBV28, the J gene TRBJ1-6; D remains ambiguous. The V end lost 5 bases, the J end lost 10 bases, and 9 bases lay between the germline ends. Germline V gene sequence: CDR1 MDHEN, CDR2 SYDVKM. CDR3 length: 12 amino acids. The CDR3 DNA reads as TGTGCCAGCAGTACCCGAAGGTCACCCCTCCACTTT. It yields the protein CASSTRRSPLHF. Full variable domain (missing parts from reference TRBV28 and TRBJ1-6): DVKVTQSSRYLVKRTGEKVFLECVQDMDHENMFWYRQDPGLGLRLIYFSYDVKMKEKGDIPEGYSVSREKKERFSLILESASTNQTSMYLCASSTRRSPLHFGNGTRLTVT.

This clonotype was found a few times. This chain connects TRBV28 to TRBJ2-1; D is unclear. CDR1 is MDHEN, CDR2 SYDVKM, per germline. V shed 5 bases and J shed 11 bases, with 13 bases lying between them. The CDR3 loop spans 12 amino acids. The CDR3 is CASSPRLQQQFF. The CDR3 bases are TGTGCCAGCAGTCCTCGACTGCAACAGCAGTTCTTC.

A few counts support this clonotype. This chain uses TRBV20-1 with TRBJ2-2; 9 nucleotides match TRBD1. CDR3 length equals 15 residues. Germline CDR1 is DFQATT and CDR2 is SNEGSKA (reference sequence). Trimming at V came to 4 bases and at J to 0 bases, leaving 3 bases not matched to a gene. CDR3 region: CSATRDRANTGELFF. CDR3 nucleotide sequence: TGCAGTGCTACCCGGGACAGGGCGAACACCGGGGAGCTGTTTTTT.